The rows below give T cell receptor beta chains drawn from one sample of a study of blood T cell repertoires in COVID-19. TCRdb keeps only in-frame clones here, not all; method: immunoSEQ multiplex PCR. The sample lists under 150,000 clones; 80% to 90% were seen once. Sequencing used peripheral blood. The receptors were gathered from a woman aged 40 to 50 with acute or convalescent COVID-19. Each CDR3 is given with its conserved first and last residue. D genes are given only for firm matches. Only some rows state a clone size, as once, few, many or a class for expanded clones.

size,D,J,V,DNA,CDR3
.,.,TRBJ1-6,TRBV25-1,TGTGCCAGCAAAAAGCGGGGGAATTCACCCCTCCACTTT,CASKKRGNSPLHF
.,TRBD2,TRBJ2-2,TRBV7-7,TGTGCTAGCAGCTTAGGTCCCCTAGCGGGAGAGTTACTCACCGGGGAGCTGTTTTTT,CASSLGPLAGELLTGELFF
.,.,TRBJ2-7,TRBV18,TGTGCCAGCTCACCTCGAGGGTGGGTCTACGAGCAGTACTTC,CASSPRGWVYEQYF
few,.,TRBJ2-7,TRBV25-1,TGTGCCAGCAGTCACATCGACAGCTCCTACGAGCAGTACTTC,CASSHIDSSYEQYF
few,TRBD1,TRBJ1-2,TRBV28,TGTGCCAGCAGCACCGTCGGACAGGGGACTCCCCCCTATGGCTACACCTTC,CASSTVGQGTPPYGYTF
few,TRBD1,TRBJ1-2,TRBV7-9,TGTGCCAGCAGCACATGGGACAGGGCCACCCCCCATGGCTACACCTTC,CASSTWDRATPHGYTF
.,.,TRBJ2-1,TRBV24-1,TGTGCCACCAGTGATCACAGGGAGGGTGAGCAGTTCTTC,CATSDHREGEQFF
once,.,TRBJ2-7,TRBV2,TGTGCCAGCAGGATAGGACGGGACTACGAGCAGTACTTC,CASRIGRDYEQYF
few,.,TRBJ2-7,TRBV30,TGTGCCTGGGCAGACAACTCCTACGAGCAGTACTTC,CAWADNSYEQYF
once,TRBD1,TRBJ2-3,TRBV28,TGTGCCAGCGGGACAGCTAGCACAGATACGCAGTATTTT,CASGTASTDTQYF
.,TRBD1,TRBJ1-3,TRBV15,TGTGCCACCAGCAGGGGGACAGGCTCTGGAAACACCATATATTTT,CATSRGTGSGNTIYF
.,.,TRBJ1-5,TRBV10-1,TGCGCCAGCAGTCGGGACTTCTTTAGCAATCAGCCCCAGCATTTT,CASSRDFFSNQPQHF
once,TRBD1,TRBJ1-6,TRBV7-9,TGTGCCAGCAGCACGACAGGGGATAAATCACCCCTCCACTTT,CASSTTGDKSPLHF
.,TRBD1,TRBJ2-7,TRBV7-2,TGTGCCAGCAGCGTCGGGACAGGCTCCTACGAGCAGTACTTC,CASSVGTGSYEQYF
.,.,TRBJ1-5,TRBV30,TGTGCCTGGAATCCTGGGGCGAATCAGCCCCAGCATTTT,CAWNPGANQPQHF
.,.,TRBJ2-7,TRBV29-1,TGCAGCGTTGTTGGTTACGCTAACTCCTACGAGCAGTACTTC,CSVVGYANSYEQYF